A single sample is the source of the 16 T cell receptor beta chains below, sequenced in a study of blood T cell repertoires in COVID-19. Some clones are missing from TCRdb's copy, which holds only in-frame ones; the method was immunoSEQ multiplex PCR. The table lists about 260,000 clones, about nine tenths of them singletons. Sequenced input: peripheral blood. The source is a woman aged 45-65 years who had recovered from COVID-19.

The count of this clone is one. The chain's CDR3 is CASSFVQGASGYTF. CDR3 bases: TGTGCCAGCAGCTTTGTACAGGGGGCCTCTGGCTACACCTTC. V and J are TRBV7-9 and TRBJ1-2; 9 positions agree with TRBD1. This CDR3 is built from 14 residues. V trimming: 3 bases; J trimming: 7 bases; junction bases outside the gene matches: 6. The germline V gene encodes CDR1 SEHNR and CDR2 FQNEAQ (reference sequence).

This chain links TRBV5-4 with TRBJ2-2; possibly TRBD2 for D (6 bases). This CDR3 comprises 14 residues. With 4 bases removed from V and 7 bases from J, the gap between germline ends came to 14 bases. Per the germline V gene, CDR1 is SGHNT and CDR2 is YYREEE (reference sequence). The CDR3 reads CASSPPAGSGELFF. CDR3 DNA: TGTGCCAGCAGCCCCCCCGCGGGAAGCGGGGAGCTGTTTTTT.

The CDR3: CAWRPDQPQHF. The CDR3 DNA sequence: TGTGCCTGGAGACCAGATCAGCCCCAGCATTTT. The genes are TRBV30 and TRBJ1-5; D remains ambiguous. Trimming shortened V by 3 bases and J by 5 bases, and 5 bases separated the two germline ends. The germline V gene has CDR1 GTSNPN and CDR2 SVGIG (reference sequence). The CDR3 is made up of 11 amino acids.

This CDR3 reads CASRLGQGGNQPQHF. The DNA for the CDR3 is TGTGCCAGCAGACTAGGACAGGGTGGCAATCAGCCCCAGCATTTT. The V and J genes are TRBV5-5 and TRBJ1-5, with 8 bases aligning to TRBD1. The CDR3 length is 15 residues. With 5 bases clipped from V and 2 bases from J, the junction kept 6 bases outside the gene matches. CDR1 is SGHKS, CDR2 YYEKEE, per germline (reference sequence).

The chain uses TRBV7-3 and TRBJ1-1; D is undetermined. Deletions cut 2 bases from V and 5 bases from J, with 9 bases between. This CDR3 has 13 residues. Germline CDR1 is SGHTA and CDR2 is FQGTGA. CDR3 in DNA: TGTGCCAGCAGCTTACTTGGAGGGACTGAAGCTTTCTTT. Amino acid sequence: CASSLLGGTEAFF.

The CDR3 bases are TGTGCCTGGGCTCCGGAGCGTGTGTGGCAGTTCTTC. It codes for CAWAPERVWQFF. The chain couples TRBV30 to TRBJ2-1; D unresolved. This CDR3 is built from 12 residues. Trimming cost V 5 bases and J 12 bases, with 17 bases left between them. Germline V lookup: CDR1 GTSNPN, CDR2 SVGIG (reference sequence). The variable domain in full, completed from reference TRBV30 and TRBJ2-1, reads SQTIHQWPATLVQPVGSPLSLECTVEGTSNPNLYWYRQAAGRGLQLLFYSVGIGQISSEVPQNLSASRPQDRQFILSSKKLLLSDSGFYLCAWAPERVWQFFGPGTRLTVL.

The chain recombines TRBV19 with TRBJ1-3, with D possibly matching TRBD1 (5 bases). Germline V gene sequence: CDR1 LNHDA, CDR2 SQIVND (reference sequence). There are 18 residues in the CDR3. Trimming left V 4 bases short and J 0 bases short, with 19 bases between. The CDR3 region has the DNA TGTGCCAGTAGTAGCGGGACTGCGGGATTTAGCTCTGGAAACACCATATATTTT. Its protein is CASSSGTAGFSSGNTIYF.

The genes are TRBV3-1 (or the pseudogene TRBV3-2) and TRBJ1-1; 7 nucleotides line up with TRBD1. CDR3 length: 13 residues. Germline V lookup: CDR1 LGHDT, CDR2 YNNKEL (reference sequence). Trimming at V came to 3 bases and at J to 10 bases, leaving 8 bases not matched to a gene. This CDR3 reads CASSQTGLDGAFF. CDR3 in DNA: TGTGCCAGCAGCCAGACAGGGCTGGATGGAGCTTTCTTT.

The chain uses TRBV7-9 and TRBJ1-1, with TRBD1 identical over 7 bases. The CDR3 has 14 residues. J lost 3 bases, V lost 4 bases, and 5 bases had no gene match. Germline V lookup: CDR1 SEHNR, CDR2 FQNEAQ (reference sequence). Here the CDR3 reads CASSSTGVDTEAFF. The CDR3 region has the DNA TGTGCCAGCAGCTCTACAGGGGTCGACACTGAAGCTTTCTTT.

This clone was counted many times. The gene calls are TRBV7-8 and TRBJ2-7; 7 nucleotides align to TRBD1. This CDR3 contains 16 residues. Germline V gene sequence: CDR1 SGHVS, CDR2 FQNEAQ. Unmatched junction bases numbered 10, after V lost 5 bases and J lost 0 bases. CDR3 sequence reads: CASSNLPDRPSYEQYF. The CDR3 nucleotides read TGTGCCAGCAGCAACCTTCCGGACAGGCCCTCCTACGAGCAGTACTTC.

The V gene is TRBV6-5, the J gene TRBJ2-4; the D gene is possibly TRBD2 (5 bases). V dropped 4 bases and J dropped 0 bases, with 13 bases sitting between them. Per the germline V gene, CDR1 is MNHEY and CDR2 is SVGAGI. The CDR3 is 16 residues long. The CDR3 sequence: CASSSWSGLAKNIQYF. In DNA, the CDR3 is TGTGCCAGCAGTTCTTGGTCCGGACTAGCCAAAAACATTCAGTACTTC.

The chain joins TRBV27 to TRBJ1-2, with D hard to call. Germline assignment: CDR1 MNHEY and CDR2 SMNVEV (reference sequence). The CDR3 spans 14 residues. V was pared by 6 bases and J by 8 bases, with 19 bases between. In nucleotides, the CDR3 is TGTGCCAGCAGACGTAGGCCTGGAATGCGGGGCTACACCTTC. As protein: CASRRRPGMRGYTF.

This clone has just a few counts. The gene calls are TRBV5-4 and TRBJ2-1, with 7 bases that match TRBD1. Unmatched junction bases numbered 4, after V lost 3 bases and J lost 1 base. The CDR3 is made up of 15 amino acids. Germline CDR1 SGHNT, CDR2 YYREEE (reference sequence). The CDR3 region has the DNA TGTGCCAGCAGCTCCGACAGGGCTTCCTACAATGAGCAGTTCTTC. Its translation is CASSSDRASYNEQFF.

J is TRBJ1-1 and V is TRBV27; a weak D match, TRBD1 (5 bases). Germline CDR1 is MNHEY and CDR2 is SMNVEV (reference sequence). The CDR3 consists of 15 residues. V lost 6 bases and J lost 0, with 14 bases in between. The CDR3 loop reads CASRKATDVNTEAFF. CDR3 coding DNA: TGTGCCAGCAGAAAAGCGACAGACGTGAACACTGAAGCTTTCTTT.

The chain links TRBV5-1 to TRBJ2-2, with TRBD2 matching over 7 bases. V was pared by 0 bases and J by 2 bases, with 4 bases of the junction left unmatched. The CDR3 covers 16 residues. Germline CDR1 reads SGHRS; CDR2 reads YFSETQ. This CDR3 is CASSLAGGGNTGELFF. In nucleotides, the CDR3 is TGCGCCAGCAGCTTGGCCGGCGGGGGAAACACCGGGGAGCTGTTTTTT.

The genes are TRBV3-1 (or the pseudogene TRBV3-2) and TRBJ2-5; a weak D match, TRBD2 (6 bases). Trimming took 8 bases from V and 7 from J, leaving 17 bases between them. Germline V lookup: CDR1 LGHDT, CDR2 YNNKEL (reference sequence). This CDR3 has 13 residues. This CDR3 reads CASGGTAGGTQYF. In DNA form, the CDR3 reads TGTGCCAGCGGCGGGACGGCTGGGGGGACCCAGTACTTC.